Sequencing of this T cell receptor beta chain was carried out in a study of CD8 T cells in ankylosing spondylitis (dated by TCRdb to the late 2010s). About the study as a whole: T cell receptor beta repertoires were profiled in healthy donors and ankylosing spondylitis patients so that disease-linked TCR variants could be found. The full study cohort comprised approximately 23 ankylosing spondylitis patients and over a hundred healthy donors. Samples of peripheral blood were taken, and for ankylosing spondylitis patients, synovial fluid was collected as well. Points the paper makes about the study in general: A CD8+ phenotype was shown by the disease-linked clones, which were found at relatively low frequencies in peripheral blood. A TCR beta motif made up of roughly eight highly homologous amino acid variants appeared to be characteristic of blood from ankylosing spondylitis patients. Significant enrichment of the disease-linked clones was reported in matched synovial fluid samples from ankylosing spondylitis patients. Some TCR beta motif variants had previously been reported in synovial fluid and blood of reactive arthritis patients, which suggested common disease-initiation mechanisms.

The data were produced on an Illumina HiSeq 2500. Quantitative 5'-RACE with molecular barcodes was the method used to prepare the TCR beta libraries. The paper's processing steps were these. A new computational method based on a probabilistic model of VDJ rearrangement was used to identify disease-linked TCR variants. Using fastp at Q25 and MiXCR, TCRdb reprocessed the public reads and kept productive beta chains. Records with the same CDR3 protein are collapsed into one entry carrying the most frequent genes and DNA. The V and J calls shown here were made by TCRdb, not taken from the authors' results. The sample records approximately 140,000 distinct CDR3 sequences, roughly 44% of which are singletons. Approximately 16% of the sample is taken by the ten largest. Details on this clonotype: It has no known antigen specificity. No qualities accompany the bases; no much larger clone lies one base away.

For each ankylosing spondylitis patient, the synovial fluid sample was matched to a blood sample from that same patient. CDR3 length: 18 amino acids, cysteine to phenylalanine. Left in the record is the CDR3 DNA by itself, 54 bases read in frame from the first base. Reading the germline V gene gives CDR1 SGDLS and CDR2 YYNGEE. From V the trimming removes 0 bases and from J it removes 5 bases, while the gene matches leave 11 bases of the junction unaccounted for. The sequencing sample was made of synovial fluid, either unsorted or a sorted T cell fraction (not recorded which). This chain is built from TRBV9 and TRBJ2-1; 10 of the junction bases match TRBD2. The clonotype originates from a male donor with ankylosing spondylitis. The sequence in DNA is TGTGCCAGCAGCGTAGCTTGGCTAGCGGGGGACGGCGACAATGAGCAGTTCTTC. The resulting protein is CASSVAWLAGDGDNEQFF.